This T cell receptor (beta chain) was identified in a study of blood T cell repertoires in COVID-19. Study-level information: Acute-phase and convalescent COVID-19 samples originated in the United States, Italy and Spain. From T cells, B-cell-depleted T cells, or PBMCs came the material, which was cDNA or gDNA.

The CDR3 is 12 residues long. In germline, CDR1 is PRHDT, CDR2 FYEKMQ (reference sequence). Trimming stripped 3 bases from V and 2 bases from J, with 3 bases between. TCRdb's table, derived via immunoSEQ multiplex PCR, lists solely in-frame clones and lacks some. This sample has over 150,000 clones; 85% to 95% occur once, and the top ten carry about 0.8%. This chain links TRBV13 with TRBJ2-3; D unclear. The specimen sequenced was peripheral blood. This TCR came from a man aged 25-45 years with COVID-19, enrolled during active disease. CDR3 amino acids: CASSFNTDTQYF. CDR3 DNA: TGTGCCAGCAGCTTCAACACAGATACGCAGTATTTT.